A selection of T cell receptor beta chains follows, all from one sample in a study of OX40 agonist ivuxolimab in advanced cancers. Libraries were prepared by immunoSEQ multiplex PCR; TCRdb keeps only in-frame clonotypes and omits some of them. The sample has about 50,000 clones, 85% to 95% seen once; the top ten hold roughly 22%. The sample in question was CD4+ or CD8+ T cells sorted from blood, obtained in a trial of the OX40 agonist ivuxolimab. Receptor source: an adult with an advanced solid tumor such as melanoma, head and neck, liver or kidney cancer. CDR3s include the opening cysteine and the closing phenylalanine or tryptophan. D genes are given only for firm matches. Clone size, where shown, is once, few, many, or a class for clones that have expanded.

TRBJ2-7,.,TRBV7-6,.,TGTGCCAGCAGCGCCCTGACATTTTACGAGCAGTACTTC,CASSALTFYEQYF
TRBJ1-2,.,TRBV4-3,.,TGCGCCAGCAGCCCGACAGTTAACTATGGCTACACCTTC,CASSPTVNYGYTF
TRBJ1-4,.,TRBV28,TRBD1,TGTGCCAGCAGTACCCTATTTTTGGGGACAGGGCGGGAAAAACTGTTTTTT,CASSTLFLGTGREKLFF
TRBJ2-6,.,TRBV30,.,TGTGCCTGGGAACTAACAGCCTTATTTTCCTCTGGGGCCAACGTCCTGACTTTC,CAWELTALFSSGANVLTF
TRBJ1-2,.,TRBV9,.,TGTGCCAACAGCGTAGTTTCCGGGGCCGGTGGCTACACCTTC,CANSVVSGAGGYTF
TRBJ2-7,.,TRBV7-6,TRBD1,TGTGCCAGCAGCTTGACACCGGGACAGTCCTACGAGCAGTACTTC,CASSLTPGQSYEQYF
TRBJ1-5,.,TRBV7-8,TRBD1,TGTGCCAGCAGCTTAGAGGGGGACAGCTCTGGCCCCCAGCATTTT,CASSLEGDSSGPQHF
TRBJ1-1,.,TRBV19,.,TGTGCCAGTAACAGCCCTTTTGCCACTGAAGCTTTCTTT,CASNSPFATEAFF
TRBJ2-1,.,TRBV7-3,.,TGTGCCAGCAGCTCATCGATACGGGATGGCTCCTACAATGAGCAGTTCTTC,CASSSSIRDGSYNEQFF
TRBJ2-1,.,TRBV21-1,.,TGTGCCAATACCGGCACCCAGGTCCATGAGCAGTTCTTC,CANTGTQVHEQFF
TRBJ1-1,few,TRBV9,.,TGTGCCAGCAGCGTAGAGTCTGGGGCCACTGAAGCTTTCTTT,CASSVESGATEAFF
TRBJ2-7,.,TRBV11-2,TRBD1,TGTGCCAGCAGCCTCACACCCGGGACAGGGGGATTGATGTTCTACGAGCAGTACTTC,CASSLTPGTGGLMFYEQYF
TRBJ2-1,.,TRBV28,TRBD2,TGTGCCAGCAGGGGAGGGAGGGTCGGCTATGAGCAGTTCTTC,CASRGGRVGYEQFF
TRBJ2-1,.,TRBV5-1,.,TGCGCCAGCAGCTTGGTTAGCGGCTTTAATGAGCAGTTCTTC,CASSLVSGFNEQFF
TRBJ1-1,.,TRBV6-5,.,TGTGCCAGCAGTTACTCCGCCGGGGAACTGAGCACTGAAGCTTTCTTT,CASSYSAGELSTEAFF
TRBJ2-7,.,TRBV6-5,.,TGTGCCAGCGGCCCCGGGCCCCCCCTGGGGGAGCAGTACTTC,CASGPGPPLGEQYF
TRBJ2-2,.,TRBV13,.,TGTGCCACAGGAACTGGTGGGTTTGGCGGGGAGCTGTTTTTT,CATGTGGFGGELFF
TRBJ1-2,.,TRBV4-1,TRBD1,TGCGCCAGCAGCCAAGATATAGGGCAGGGGGATGGCTACACCTTC,CASSQDIGQGDGYTF
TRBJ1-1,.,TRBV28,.,TGTGCCAGCAGTTTAGGGGGTAGGTCTGAAGCTTTCTTT,CASSLGGRSEAFF
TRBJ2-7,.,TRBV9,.,TGTGCCAGCAGTCCTCGGGGGCCGGGAGACCCCCACGAGCAGTACTTC,CASSPRGPGDPHEQYF
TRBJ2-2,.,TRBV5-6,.,TGTGCCAGCAGCTTGGGGGCCGGGACCGGGGAGCTGTTTTTT,CASSLGAGTGELFF
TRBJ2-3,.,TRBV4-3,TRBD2,TGCGCCAGCAGCCAAGTAAGGCCTAGCGGGAGACCAGATACGCAGTATTTT,CASSQVRPSGRPDTQYF
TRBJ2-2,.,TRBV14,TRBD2,TGTGCCAGCAGCCAAGAAAATAGCGGGAGTTTAGCCGGGGAGCTGTTTTTT,CASSQENSGSLAGELFF
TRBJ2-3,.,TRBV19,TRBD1,TGTGCCAGTAGTACGAGACAGGGCTACAACACAGATACGCAGTATTTT,CASSTRQGYNTDTQYF
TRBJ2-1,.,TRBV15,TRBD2,TGTGCCACCAGCAGACGGGAGGCCTACAATGAGCAGTTCTTC,CATSRREAYNEQFF
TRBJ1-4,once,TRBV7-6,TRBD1,TGTGCCAGCAGCTTCGTCGGACAGGGGGGTGAAGAAAAACTGTTTTTT,CASSFVGQGGEEKLFF
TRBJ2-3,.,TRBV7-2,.,TGTGCCAGCAGCCCCGGAGGGCGGGGTGATACAGATACGCAGTATTTT,CASSPGGRGDTDTQYF
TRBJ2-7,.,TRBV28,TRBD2,TGTGCCAGCAGCCGAATCTTAGGGACTAGCGTCTCCTACGAGCAGTACTTC,CASSRILGTSVSYEQYF
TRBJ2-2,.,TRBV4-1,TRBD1,TGCGCCAGCAGTTGGACAGGGTACACCGGGGAGCTGTTTTTT,CASSWTGYTGELFF
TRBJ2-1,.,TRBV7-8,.,TGTGCCAGTAACACTAGGGGGTTTTACAATGAGCAGTTCTTC,CASNTRGFYNEQFF
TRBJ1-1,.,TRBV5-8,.,TGTGCCAGCAGCTTGCCGGTCCCGGGACCCATGAACACTGAAGCTTTCTTT,CASSLPVPGPMNTEAFF
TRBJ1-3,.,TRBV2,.,TGTGCCAGCAGTGGATCCGGCCGCTCTGGAAACACCATATATTTT,CASSGSGRSGNTIYF
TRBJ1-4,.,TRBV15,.,TGTGCCACCAGCAGCCGGGACATGAAGGATGAAAAACTGTTTTTT,CATSSRDMKDEKLFF
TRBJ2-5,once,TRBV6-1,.,TGTGCCAGCAGTACCACGTTGTACCAAGAGACCCAGTACTTC,CASSTTLYQETQYF
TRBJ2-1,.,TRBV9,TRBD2,TGTGCCAGCAGCGCCATGGGACTAGTCAATGAGCAGTTCTTC,CASSAMGLVNEQFF
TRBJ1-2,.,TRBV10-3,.,TGTGCCATCAGTGAGTACGGGACGGCCTCTCTCTATGGCTACACCTTC,CAISEYGTASLYGYTF
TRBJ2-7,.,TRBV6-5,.,TGTGCCAGCAGTTACGGAGGGGTGAATTACGAGCAGTACTTC,CASSYGGVNYEQYF
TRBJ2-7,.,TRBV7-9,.,TGTGCCAGCAGCCAGGGTGGGTTTAGCCACGAGCAGTACTTC,CASSQGGFSHEQYF
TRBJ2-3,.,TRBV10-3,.,TGTGCCATCAGTGACCCCAAGGAGGGGGCGCCCACAGATACGCAGTATTTT,CAISDPKEGAPTDTQYF
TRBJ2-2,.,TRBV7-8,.,TGTGCCAGCACCGACTTAGACACCGGGGAGCTGTTTTTT,CASTDLDTGELFF
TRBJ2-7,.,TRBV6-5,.,TGTGCCACCCACAGTCCGGCCTACGAGCAGTACTTC,CATHSPAYEQYF
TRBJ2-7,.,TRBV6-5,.,TGTGCCAGCAGTTACGCCGGAACCTACGAGCAGTACTTC,CASSYAGTYEQYF
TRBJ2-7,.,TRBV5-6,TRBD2,TGTGCCAGCAGCTCCCGACTAGCGGGAGACCACGAGCAGTACTTC,CASSSRLAGDHEQYF
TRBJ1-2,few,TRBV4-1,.,TGCGCCAGCAGCCAAGATACCGGGGGCAGCTATGGCTACACCTTC,CASSQDTGGSYGYTF
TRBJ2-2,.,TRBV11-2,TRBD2,TGTGCCAGCAGTCCCTTCGGGACTAGCGAGACCGGGGAGCTGTTTTTT,CASSPFGTSETGELFF
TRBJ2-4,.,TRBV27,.,TGTGCCAGCAGTTTAAAGGGAAAAAACATTCAGTACTTC,CASSLKGKNIQYF
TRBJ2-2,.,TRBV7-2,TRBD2,TGTGCCAGCAGCTTGTACCTTCTAGCGGGAGGTCGGGTCACCGGGGAGCTGTTTTTT,CASSLYLLAGGRVTGELFF
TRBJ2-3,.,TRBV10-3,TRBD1,TGTGCCGTTACAGGGGGCGACTCAGATACGCAGTATTTT,CAVTGGDSDTQYF
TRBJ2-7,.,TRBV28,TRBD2,TGTGCCAGCAGCATAACGGGAGGGCCTCTCTACGAGCAGTACTTC,CASSITGGPLYEQYF
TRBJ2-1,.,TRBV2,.,TGTGCCAGTGACGAGACCTCCTACAATGAGCAGTTCTTC,CASDETSYNEQFF
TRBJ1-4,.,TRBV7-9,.,TGTGCCAGCAGCTTAGTCTCAGGGCTGGAGGAAAAACTGTTTTTT,CASSLVSGLEEKLFF
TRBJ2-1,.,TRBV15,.,TGTGCCACCAGCAGAGAAGGGGTAGAGTACAATGAGCAGTTCTTC,CATSREGVEYNEQFF